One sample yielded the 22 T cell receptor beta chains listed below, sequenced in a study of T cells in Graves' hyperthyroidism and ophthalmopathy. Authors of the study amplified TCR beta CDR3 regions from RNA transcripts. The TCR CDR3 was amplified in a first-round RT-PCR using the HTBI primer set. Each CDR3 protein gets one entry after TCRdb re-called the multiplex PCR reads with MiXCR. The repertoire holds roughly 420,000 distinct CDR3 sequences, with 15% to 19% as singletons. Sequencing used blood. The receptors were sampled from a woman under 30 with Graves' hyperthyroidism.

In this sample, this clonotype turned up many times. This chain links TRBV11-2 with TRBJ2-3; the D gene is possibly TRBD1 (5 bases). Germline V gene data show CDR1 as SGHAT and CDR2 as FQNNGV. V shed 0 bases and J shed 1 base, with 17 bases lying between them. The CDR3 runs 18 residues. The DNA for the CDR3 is TGTGCCAGCAGCTTAGACAGGGTTTCATGGTTCGGCACAGATACGCAGTATTTT. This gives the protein CASSLDRVSWFGTDTQYF. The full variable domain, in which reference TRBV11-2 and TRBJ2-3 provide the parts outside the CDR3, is EAGVAQSPRYKIIEKRQSVAFWCNPISGHATLYWYQQILGQGPKLLIQFQNNGVVDDSQLPKDRFSAERLKGVDSTLKIQPAKLEDSAVYLCASSLDRVSWFGTDTQYFGPGTRLTVL.

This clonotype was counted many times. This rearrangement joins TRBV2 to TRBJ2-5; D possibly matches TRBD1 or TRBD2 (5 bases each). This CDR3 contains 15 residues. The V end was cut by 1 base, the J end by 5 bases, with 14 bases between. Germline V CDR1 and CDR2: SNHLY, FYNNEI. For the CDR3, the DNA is TGTGCCAGCAGTGAAGTGCAGGGACGTTGGGAGACCCAGTACTTC. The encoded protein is CASSEVQGRWETQYF.

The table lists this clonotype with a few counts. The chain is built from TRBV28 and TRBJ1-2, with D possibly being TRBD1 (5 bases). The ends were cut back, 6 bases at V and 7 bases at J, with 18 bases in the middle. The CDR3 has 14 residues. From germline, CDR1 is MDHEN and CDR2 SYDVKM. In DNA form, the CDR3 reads TGTGCCAGCAGCATAGACAGTTCCCTCCCTGGCTACACCTTC. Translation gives CASSIDSSLPGYTF.

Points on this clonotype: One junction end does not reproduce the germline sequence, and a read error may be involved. Here the CDR3 DNA reads TGTGCCAGCAGCATAGCGGCGGGAGGGCCCTACGAGCAGTACTTC. Translating gives CASSIAAGGPYEQYF. The chain couples TRBV7-9 to TRBJ2-7, with 9 bases fitting TRBD2. This CDR3 is built from 15 residues. The germline CDR1 and CDR2 sequences are SEHNR and FQNEAQ (reference sequence).

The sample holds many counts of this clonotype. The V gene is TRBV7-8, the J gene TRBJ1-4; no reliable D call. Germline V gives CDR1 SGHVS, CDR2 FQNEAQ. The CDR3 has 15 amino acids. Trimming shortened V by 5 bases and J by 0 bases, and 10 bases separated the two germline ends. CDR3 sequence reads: CASSILMATNEKLFF. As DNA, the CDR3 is TGTGCCAGCAGCATTTTGATGGCAACTAATGAAAAACTGTTTTTT.

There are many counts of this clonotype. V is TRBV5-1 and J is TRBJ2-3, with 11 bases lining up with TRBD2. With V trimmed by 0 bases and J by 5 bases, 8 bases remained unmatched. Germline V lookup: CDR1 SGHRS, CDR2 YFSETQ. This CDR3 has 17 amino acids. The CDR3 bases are TGCGCCAGCAGCTTGGGACTAGCGGGAATTCTTCAAGATACGCAGTATTTT. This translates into CASSLGLAGILQDTQYF. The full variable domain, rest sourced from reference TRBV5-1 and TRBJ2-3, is KAGVTQTPRYLIKTRGQQVTLSCSPISGHRSVSWYQQTPGQGLQFLFEYFSETQRNKGNFPGRFSGRQFSNSRSEMNVSTLELGDSALYLCASSLGLAGILQDTQYFGPGTRLTVL.

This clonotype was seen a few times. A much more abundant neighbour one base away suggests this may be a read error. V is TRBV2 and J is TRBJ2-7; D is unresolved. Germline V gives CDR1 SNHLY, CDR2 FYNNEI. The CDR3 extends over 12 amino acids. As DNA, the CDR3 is TGTGCCGGCAGTGTATTCGCCTACGAGCAGTACTTC. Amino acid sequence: CAGSVFAYEQYF.

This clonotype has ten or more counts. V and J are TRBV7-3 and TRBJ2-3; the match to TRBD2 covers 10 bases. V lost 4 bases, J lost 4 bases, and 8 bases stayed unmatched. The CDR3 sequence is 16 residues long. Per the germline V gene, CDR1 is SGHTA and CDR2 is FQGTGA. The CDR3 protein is CASSYKSGTSADTQYF. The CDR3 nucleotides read TGTGCCAGCAGCTACAAATCCGGGACTAGCGCAGATACGCAGTATTTT. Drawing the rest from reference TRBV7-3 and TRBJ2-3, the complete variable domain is GAGVSQTPSNKVTEKGKYVELRCDPISGHTALYWYRQSLGQGPEFLIYFQGTGAADDSGLPNDRFFAVRPEGSVSTLKIQRTERGDSAVYLCASSYKSGTSADTQYFGPGTRLTVL.

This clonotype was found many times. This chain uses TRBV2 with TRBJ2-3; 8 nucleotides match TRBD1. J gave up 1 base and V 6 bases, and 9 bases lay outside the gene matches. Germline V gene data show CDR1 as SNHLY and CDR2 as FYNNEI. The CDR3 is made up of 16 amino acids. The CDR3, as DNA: TGTGCCAGCAGCTTTGGACAGGGATTGGGCACAGATACGCAGTATTTT. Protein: CASSFGQGLGTDTQYF.

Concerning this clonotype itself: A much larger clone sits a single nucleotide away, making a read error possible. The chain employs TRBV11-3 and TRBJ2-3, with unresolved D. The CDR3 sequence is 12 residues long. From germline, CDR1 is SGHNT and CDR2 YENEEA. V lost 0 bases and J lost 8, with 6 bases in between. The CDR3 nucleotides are TGTGCCAGCAGCTTAGATTACGGTACGCAGTATTTT. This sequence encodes CASSLDYGTQYF.

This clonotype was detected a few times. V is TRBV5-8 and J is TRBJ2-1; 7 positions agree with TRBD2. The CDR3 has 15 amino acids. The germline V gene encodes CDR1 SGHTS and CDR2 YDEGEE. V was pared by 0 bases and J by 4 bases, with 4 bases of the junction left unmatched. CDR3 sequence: CASSLGGGIYNEQFF. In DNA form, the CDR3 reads TGTGCCAGCAGCTTGGGCGGGGGAATATACAATGAGCAGTTCTTC.

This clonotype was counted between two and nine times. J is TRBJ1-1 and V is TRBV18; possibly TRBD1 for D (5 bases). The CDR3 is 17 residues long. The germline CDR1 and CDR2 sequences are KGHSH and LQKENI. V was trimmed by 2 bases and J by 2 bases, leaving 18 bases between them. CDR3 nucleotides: TGTGCCAGCTCACCAGTTGGGGGAGTGAGGCTAAACACTGAAGCTTTCTTT. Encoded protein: CASSPVGGVRLNTEAFF.

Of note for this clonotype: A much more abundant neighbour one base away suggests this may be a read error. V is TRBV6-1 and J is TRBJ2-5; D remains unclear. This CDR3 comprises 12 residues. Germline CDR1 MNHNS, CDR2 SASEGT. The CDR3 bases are TGTGCCAGCAAGGATCCCTTAGAGACCCATTACTTC. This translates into CASKDPLETHYF.

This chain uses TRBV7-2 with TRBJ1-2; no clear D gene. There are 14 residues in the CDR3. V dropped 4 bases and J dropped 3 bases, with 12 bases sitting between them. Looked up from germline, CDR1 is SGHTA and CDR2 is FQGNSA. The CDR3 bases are TGTGCCAGCAGCTCCCCCGGTCGAGACTATGGCTACACCTTC. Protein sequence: CASSSPGRDYGYTF.

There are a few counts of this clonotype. The CDR3 loop reads CASSLNTKETQYF. CDR3 DNA: TGTGCCAGCAGCTTAAACACTAAAGAGACCCAGTACTTC. The chain has TRBV7-9 and TRBJ2-5; D not certain. The V and J ends lost 2 bases and 3 bases respectively, with 7 bases between them. There are 13 residues in the CDR3. Looked up from germline, CDR1 is SEHNR and CDR2 is FQNEAQ (reference sequence).

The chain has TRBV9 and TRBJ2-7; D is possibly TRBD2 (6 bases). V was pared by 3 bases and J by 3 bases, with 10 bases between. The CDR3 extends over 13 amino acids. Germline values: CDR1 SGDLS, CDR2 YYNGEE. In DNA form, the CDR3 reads TGTGCCAGCAGCGCTGGGGGGTTCTACGAGCAGTACTTC. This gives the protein CASSAGGFYEQYF.

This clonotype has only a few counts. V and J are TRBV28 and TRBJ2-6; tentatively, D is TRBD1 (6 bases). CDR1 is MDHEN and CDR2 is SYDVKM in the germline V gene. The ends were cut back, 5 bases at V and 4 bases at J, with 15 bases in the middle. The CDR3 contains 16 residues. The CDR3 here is CASSGVGGAGANVLTF. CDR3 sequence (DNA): TGTGCCAGCAGTGGGGTAGGGGGAGCCGGGGCCAACGTCCTGACTTTC.

CDR3 sequence reads: CSARLAGVDSEQYF. CDR3 bases: TGCAGTGCCAGGCTAGCGGGAGTGGATTCCGAGCAGTACTTC. The V gene is TRBV20-1, the J gene TRBJ2-7, with 10 positions matching TRBD2. V gave up 6 bases and J gave up 6 bases; unmatched junction bases: 11. The CDR3 contains 14 residues. Germline CDR1 reads DFQATT; CDR2 reads SNEGSKA (reference sequence).

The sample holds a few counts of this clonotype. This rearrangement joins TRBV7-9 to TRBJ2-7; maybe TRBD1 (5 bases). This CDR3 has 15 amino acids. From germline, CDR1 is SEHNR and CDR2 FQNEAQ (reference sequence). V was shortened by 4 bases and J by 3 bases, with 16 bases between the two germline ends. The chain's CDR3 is CASSSPRVTLYEQYF. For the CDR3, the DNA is TGTGCCAGCAGCTCACCCAGGGTGACACTCTACGAGCAGTACTTC.

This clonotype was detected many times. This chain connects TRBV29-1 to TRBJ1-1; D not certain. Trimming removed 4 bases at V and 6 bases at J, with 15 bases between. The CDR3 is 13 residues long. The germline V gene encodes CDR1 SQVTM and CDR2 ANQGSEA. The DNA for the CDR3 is TGCAGCGTTGTAGGCAGGTTTAATCCTGAAGCTTTCTTT. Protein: CSVVGRFNPEAFF. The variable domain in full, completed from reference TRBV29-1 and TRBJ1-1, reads SAVISQKPSRDICQRGTSLTIQCQVDSQVTMMFWYRQQPGQSLTLIATANQGSEATYESGFVIDKFPISRPNLTFSTLTVSNMSPEDSSIYLCSVVGRFNPEAFFGQGTRLTVV.

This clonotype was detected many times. The CDR3 sequence is CASSLTGPGLAEAFF. CDR3 DNA: TGTGCCAGCAGTTTAACGGGACCTGGCTTAGCTGAAGCTTTCTTT. The V call is TRBV28, the J call TRBJ1-1; tentative D call: TRBD1 (5 bases). The CDR3 is 15 amino acids. Germline CDR1 MDHEN, CDR2 SYDVKM. The V gene lost 2 bases and the J gene lost 6 bases, with 16 bases spanning the gap.

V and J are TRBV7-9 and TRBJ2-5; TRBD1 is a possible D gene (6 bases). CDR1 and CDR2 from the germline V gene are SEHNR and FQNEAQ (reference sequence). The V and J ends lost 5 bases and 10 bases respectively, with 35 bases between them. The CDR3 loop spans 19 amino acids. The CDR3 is CASSPPTLGDTPGPQGQYF. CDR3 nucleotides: TGTGCCAGCAGCCCCCCCACGTTGGGGGACACACCAGGGCCCCAGGGCCAGTACTTC.